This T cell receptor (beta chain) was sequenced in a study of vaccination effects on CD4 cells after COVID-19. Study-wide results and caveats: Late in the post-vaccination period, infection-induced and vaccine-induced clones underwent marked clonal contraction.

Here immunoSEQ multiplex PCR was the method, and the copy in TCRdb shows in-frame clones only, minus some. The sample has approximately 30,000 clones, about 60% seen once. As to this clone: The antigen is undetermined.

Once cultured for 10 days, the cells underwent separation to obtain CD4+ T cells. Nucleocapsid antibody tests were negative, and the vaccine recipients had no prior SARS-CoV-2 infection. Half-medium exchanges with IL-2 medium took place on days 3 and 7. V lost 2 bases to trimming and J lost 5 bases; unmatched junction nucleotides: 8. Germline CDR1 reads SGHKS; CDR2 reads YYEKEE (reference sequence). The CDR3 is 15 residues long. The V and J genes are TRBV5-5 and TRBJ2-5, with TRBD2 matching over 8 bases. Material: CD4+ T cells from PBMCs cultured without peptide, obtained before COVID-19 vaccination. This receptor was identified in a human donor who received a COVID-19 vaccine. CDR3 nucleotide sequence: TGTGCCAGCAGCTTAAGCCGGGGGGGGAGGGAGACCCAGTACTTC. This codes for CASSLSRGGRETQYF.